Below, one T cell receptor beta chain is given with its context. There is no known antigen for this receptor. Qualities for individual bases were not recorded, and no much larger clone is one base off. The receptor library was made with the immunoSEQ multiplex PCR assay. As for how the authors treated the data: A statistical classification framework was developed to diagnose cytomegalovirus status using the catalog of TCR beta chain sequences. Here the immuneACCESS table is served through TCRdb, limited to in-frame sequences with V and J called. Missing clones are a known gap in these copies; in checked studies unresolved V genes cover under half, and the rest lacks a known reason. V and J calls and clone size follow that table, whereas D and trimming were derived from the DNA. The sample includes 60,000 to 70,000 clones, with 90% to 95% observed a single time. In total, the top ten clones hold approximately 5.3% of the sample.

This sample was included in a study of cytomegalovirus exposure and HLA in healthy donors (TCRdb year 2017). Regarding the complete study: The 650 to 800 repertoires of the first cohort and the roughly 120 validation repertoires were produced on the same platform, according to a later analysis. The study aimed to test whether cataloging public T cell receptors could reveal signatures of past pathogen exposure. A separate validation cohort of over a hundred different subjects was used in addition to the approximately 640-subject first cohort. To predict cytomegalovirus infection status, the study brought together high-throughput TCR immunosequencing, statistical association of individual TCRs with disease status, and machine learning.

Sequences MDHEN (CDR1) and SYDVKM (CDR2) are obtained from the germline V gene. Including the terminal cysteine and phenylalanine, the CDR3 comprises 14 residues. The read is trimmed to its CDR3 DNA, 42 bases read in frame from base 1. V drops 3 bases and J drops 3 bases, leaving 11 bases in between. General conclusions and limits of the study: In the study, approximately 150 TCR beta chains were listed as associated with cytomegalovirus. The authors suggested that the approach could potentially be extended to other disease states and immunological phenotypes. Most TCR sequences were observed very rarely across donors, whereas some public TCRs were present in many individuals. A later analysis had no HLA typing for the validation cohort, so co-occurrence there was scored across all 130 or so repertoires. A later analysis found that TCRs clustered in the first cohort also tended to co-occur in the roughly 110 validation repertoires, with approximately 95% of cluster scores above 0. The classifier was reported to diagnose cytomegalovirus status with high specificity and sensitivity in both the original cohort and the validation cohort. Three of the identified cytomegalovirus-associated TCR beta chains were confirmed in vitro to be specific for cytomegalovirus antigens.

The donors were included in the validation cohort of 100 to 150 subjects, a group kept apart from the approximately 650-subject first cohort. The sequenced sample consisted of PBMCs. This sequence originates from a man between 18 and 29 years old in good health and CMV-seropositive. Recombination connected TRBV28 to TRBJ1-1; TRBD1 is perhaps the D gene, given 6 matching bases. The nucleotide sequence reads TGTGCCAGCAGTTTGAGAGGGGGACACACTGAAGCTTTCTTT. Its protein is CASSLRGGHTEAFF.